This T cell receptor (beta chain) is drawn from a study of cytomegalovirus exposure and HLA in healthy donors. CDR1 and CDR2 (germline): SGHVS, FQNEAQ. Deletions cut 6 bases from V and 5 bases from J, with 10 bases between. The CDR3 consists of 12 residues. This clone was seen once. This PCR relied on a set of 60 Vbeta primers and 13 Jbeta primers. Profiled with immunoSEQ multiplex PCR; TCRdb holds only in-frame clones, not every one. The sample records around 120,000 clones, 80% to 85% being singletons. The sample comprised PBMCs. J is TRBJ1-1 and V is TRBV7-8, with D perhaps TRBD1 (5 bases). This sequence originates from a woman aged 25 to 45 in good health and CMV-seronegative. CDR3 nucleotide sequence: TGTGCCAGCAGTGGGGGGGGAACTGAAGCTTTCTTT. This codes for CASSGGGTEAFF.